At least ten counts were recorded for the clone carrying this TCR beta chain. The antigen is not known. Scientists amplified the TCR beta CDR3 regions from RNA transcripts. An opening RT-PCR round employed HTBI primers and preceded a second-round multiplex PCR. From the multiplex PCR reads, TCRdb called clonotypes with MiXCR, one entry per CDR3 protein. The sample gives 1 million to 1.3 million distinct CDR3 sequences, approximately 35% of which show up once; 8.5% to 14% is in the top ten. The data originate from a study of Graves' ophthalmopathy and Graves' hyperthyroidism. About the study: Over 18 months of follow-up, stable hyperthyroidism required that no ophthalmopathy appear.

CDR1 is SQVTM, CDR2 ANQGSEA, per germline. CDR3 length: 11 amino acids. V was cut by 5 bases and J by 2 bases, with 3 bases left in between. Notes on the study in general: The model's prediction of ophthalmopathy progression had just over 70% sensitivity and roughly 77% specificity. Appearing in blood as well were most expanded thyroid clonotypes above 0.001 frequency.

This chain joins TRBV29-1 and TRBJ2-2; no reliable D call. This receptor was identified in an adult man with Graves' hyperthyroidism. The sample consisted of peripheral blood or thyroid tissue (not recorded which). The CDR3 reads CSVLNTGELFF. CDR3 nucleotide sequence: TGCAGCGTTCTTAACACCGGGGAGCTGTTTTTT.